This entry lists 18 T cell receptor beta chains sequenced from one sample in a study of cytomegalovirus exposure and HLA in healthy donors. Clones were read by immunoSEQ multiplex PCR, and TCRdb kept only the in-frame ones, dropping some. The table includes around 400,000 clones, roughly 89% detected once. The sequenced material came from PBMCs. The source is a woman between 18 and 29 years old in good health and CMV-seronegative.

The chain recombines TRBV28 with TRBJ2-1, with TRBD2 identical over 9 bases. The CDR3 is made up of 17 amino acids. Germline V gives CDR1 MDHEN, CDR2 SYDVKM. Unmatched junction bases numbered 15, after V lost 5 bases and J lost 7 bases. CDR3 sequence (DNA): TGTGCCAGCAGTCCGCAAGCGGGGGGCCGGCCACGGAATGAGCAGTTCTTC. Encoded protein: CASSPQAGGRPRNEQFF.

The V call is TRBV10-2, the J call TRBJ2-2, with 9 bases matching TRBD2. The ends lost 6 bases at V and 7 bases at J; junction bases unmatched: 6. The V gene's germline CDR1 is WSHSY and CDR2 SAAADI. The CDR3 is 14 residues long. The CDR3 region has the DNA TGCGCCAGCAGAGTAGCGGGGGCTCACGGGGAGCTGTTTTTT. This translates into CASRVAGAHGELFF.

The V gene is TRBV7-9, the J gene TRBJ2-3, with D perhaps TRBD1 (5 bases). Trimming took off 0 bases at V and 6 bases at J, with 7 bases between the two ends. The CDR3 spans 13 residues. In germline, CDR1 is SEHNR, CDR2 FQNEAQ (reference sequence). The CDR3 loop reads CASSLAGPDTQYF. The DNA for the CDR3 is TGTGCCAGCAGCTTAGCGGGGCCCGATACGCAGTATTTT.

The DNA for the CDR3 is TGTGCCAGCTCCCTACCAGGAATAGGGGGCCTTGAGCAGTTCTTC. As protein: CASSLPGIGGLEQFF. The genes are TRBV18 and TRBJ2-1; TRBD1 matches at 7 bases. The CDR3 consists of 15 residues. Per germline, CDR1 KGHSH and CDR2 LQKENI. V shed 6 bases, J shed 9 bases, and the junction held 14 bases outside the gene matches.

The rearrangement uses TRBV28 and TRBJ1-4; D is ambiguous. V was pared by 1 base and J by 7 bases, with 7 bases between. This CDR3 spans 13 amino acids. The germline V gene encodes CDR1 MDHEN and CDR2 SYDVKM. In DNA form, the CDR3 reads TGTGCCAGCAGTTTATCGGGTGGTGAAAAACTGTTTTTT. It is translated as CASSLSGGEKLFF.

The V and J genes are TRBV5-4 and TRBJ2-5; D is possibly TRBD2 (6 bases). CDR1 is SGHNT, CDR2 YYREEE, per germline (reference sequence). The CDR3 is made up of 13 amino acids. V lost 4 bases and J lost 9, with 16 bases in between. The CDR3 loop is CASSEGTELAQYF. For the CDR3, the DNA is TGTGCCAGCAGCGAAGGGACTGAATTGGCCCAGTACTTC.

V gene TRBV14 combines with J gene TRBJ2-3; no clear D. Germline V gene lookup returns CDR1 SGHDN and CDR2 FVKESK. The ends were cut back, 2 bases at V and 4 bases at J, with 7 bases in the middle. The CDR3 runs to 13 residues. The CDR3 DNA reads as TGTGCCAGCAGCCAAACAGCTGCAGATACGCAGTATTTT. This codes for CASSQTAADTQYF.

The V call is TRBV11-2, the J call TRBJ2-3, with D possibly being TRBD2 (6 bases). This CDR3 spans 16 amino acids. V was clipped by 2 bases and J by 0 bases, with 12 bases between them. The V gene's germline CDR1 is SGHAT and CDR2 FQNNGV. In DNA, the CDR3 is TGTGCCAGCAGCTTAATTGGGGCGGGGAGCACAGATACGCAGTATTTT. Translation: CASSLIGAGSTDTQYF.

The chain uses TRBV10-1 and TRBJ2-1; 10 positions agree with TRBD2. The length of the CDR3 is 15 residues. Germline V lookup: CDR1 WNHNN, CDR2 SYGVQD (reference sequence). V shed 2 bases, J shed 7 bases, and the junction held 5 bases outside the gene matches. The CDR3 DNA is TGCGCCAGCAGTGAGGCTAGCGGGAGTTCTAATGAGCAGTTCTTC. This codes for CASSEASGSSNEQFF.

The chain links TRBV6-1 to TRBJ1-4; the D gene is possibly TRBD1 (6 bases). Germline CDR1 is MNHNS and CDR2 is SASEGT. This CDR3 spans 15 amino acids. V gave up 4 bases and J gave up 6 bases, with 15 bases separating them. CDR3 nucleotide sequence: TGTGCCAGCAGTGCCCCGAGGGGGGGTGATGAAAAACTGTTTTTT. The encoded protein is CASSAPRGGDEKLFF.

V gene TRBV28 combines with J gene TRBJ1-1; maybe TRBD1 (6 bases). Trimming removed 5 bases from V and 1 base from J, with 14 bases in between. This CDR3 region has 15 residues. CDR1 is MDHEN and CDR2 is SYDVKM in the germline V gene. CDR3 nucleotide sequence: TGTGCCAGCAGTCCTGACAGGTCAGGGAACACTGAAGCTTTCTTT. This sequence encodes CASSPDRSGNTEAFF.

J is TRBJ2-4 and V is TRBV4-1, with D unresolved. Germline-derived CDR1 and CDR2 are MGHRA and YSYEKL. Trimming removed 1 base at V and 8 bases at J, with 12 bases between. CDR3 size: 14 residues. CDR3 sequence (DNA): TGCGCCAGCAGCCAAGTTAAACACAGAGACATTCAGTACTTC. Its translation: CASSQVKHRDIQYF.

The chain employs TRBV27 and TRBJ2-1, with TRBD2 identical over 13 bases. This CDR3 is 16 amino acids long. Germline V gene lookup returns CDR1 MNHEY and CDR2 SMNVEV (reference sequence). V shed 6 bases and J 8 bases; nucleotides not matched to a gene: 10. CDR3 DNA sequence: TGTGCCAGCAGCCCTCGGACTAGCGGGAGCACCCATGAGCAGTTCTTC. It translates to CASSPRTSGSTHEQFF.

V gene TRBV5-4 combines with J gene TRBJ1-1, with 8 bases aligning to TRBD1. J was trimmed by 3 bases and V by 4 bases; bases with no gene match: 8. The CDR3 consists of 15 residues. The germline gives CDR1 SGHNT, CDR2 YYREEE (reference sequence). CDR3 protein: CASSPGQGGHTEAFF. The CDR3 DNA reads TGTGCCAGCAGCCCCGGACAGGGAGGCCACACTGAAGCTTTCTTT.

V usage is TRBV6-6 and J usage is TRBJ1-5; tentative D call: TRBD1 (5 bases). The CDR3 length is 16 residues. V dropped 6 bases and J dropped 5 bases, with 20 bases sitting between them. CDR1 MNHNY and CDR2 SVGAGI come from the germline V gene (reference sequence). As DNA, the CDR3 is TGTGCCAGCAGCGCGCAGGGTCAGTACAGAGATCAGCCCCAGCATTTT. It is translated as CASSAQGQYRDQPQHF.

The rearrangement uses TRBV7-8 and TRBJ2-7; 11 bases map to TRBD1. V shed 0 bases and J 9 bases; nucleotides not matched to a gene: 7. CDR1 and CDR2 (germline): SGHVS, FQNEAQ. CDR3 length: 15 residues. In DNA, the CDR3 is TGTGCCAGCAGCTTAGCCCTCTGGACAGGGGGCGTGCAGTACTTC. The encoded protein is CASSLALWTGGVQYF.

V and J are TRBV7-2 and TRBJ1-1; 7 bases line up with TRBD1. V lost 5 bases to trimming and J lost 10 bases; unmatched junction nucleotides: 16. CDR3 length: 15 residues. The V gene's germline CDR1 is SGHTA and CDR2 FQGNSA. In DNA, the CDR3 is TGTGCCAGCAGCCCCCCCCGGGACAGAGAATTGTTAGCTTTCTTT. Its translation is CASSPPRDRELLAFF. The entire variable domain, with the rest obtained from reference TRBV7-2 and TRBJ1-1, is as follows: GAGVSQSPSNKVTEKGKDVELRCDPISGHTALYWYRQSLGQGLEFLIYFQGNSAPDKSGLPSDRFSAERTGGSVSTLTIQRTQQEDSAVYLCASSPPRDRELLAFFGQGTRLTVV.

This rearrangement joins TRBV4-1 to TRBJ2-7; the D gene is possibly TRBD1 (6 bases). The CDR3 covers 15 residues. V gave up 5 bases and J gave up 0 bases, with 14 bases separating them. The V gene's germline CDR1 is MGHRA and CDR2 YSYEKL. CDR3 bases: TGCGCCAGCAGCGAGGGGGACGCACGCTCCTACGAGCAGTACTTC. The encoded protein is CASSEGDARSYEQYF.